This T cell receptor beta chain was recorded in a study of T cell responses to AZD1222 COVID-19 vaccine. With regard to this clone: Its matching antigen is unknown.

Germline-derived CDR1 and CDR2 are SGDLS and YYNGEE. The V end was cut by 3 bases, the J end by 2 bases, with 16 bases between. This CDR3 has 16 residues. Findings and caveats of the study: Unmutated regions of variants are reportedly targeted by nearly half of spike-specific TCRs. Spike-specific TCR depth and breadth grew after two AZD1222 doses. After the peak T cell response, and only then, were repertoires sampled.

Profiling relied on immunoSEQ multiplex PCR, and the TCRdb table lists in-frame clones only, not all of them. Of some 50,000 clones listed, 70% to 85% are singletons. The chain links TRBV9 to TRBJ2-3, with D perhaps TRBD2 (6 bases). This clonotype was sampled from an adult in good health. The source material was peripheral blood, sampled on day 0 of MenACWY control vaccination. The CDR3 is CASSGALAAHTDTQYF. The CDR3 bases are TGTGCCAGCAGCGGAGCACTAGCAGCCCACACAGATACGCAGTATTTT.